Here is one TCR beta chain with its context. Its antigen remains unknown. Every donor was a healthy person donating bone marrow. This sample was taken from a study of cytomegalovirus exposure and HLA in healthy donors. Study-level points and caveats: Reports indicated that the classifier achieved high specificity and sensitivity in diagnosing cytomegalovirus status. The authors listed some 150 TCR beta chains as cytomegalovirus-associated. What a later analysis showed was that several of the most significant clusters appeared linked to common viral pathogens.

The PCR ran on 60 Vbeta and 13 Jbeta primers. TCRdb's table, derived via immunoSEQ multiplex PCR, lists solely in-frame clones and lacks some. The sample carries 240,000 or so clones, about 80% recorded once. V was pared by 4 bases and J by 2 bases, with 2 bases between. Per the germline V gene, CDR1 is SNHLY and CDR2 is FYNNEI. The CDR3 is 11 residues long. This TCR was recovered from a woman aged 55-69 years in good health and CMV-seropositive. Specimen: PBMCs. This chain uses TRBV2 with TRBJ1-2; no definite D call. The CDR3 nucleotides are TGTGCCAGCAGTGTAAACTATGGCTACACCTTC. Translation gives CASSVNYGYTF.